A selection of T cell receptor beta chains follows, all from one sample in a study of beta chain features in type 1 diabetes. Measured with immunoSEQ multiplex PCR; TCRdb has only the in-frame clones, and not every one. Found here are some 640,000 clones, over 12% of them singletons; the top ten hold just under 0.04%. The sample taken for sequencing was naive CD4+ T cells from blood. These receptors were taken from a man aged 18 to 30 with type 1 diabetes. CDR3s include the opening cysteine and the closing phenylalanine or tryptophan. Fields, in order: V gene, D gene, clone size, J gene, CDR3 protein, CDR3 DNA. The D gene is left open where the match is weak. Where a row states a size, it is once, few, many or the class of an expanded clone; other rows omit it.

TRBV7-7,-,-,TRBJ2-5,CASSLAARGKETQYF,TGTGCTAGCAGCTTAGCGGCCAGGGGCAAAGAGACCCAGTACTTC
TRBV4-3,TRBD1,-,TRBJ2-5,CASSQDRYRGREAQYF,TGCGCCAGCAGCCAAGACCGGTACAGGGGAAGAGAAGCCCAGTACTTC
TRBV11-2,-,-,TRBJ1-1,CASSWGQGITEAFF,TGTGCCAGCAGCTGGGGTCAGGGAATCACTGAAGCTTTCTTT
TRBV5-1,-,few,TRBJ2-7,CASSSDRKTYEQYF,TGCGCCAGCAGCTCTGACAGGAAAACCTACGAGCAGTACTTC
TRBV28,TRBD1,few,TRBJ2-7,CASSLAGTGSYEQYF,TGTGCCAGCAGTTTGGCCGGGACAGGGTCATACGAGCAGTACTTC
TRBV30,-,-,TRBJ2-7,CAWSHGGEQYF,TGTGCCTGGAGCCATGGGGGGGAGCAGTACTTC
TRBV7-9,-,few,TRBJ2-1,CASSPPRGSSYNEQFF,TGTGCCAGCAGCCCGCCCCGGGGAAGCTCCTACAATGAGCAGTTCTTC
TRBV30,TRBD2,-,TRBJ2-7,CASSSGHRNEQYF,TGTGCCTCCTCTAGCGGTCACCGGAACGAGCAGTACTTC
TRBV4-1,-,-,TRBJ2-3,CASSPTRTSTDTQYF,TGCGCCAGCAGCCCTACACGGACCAGCACAGATACGCAGTATTTT
TRBV4-3,TRBD1,few,TRBJ1-3,CASSQDWRGPGNTIYF,TGCGCCAGCAGCCAAGATTGGAGGGGGCCTGGAAACACCATATATTTT
TRBV28,TRBD1,few,TRBJ1-1,CASSQLGQGHTEAFF,TGTGCCAGCAGTCAATTGGGACAGGGACACACTGAAGCTTTCTTT
TRBV18,-,-,TRBJ2-3,CASSLGGTDTQYF,TGTGCCAGCTCACTCGGAGGCACAGATACGCAGTATTTT
TRBV30,TRBD1,-,TRBJ1-3,CALQTGGPGNTIYF,TGTGCCTTACAGACAGGGGGCCCTGGAAACACCATATATTTT
TRBV5-1,TRBD1,-,TRBJ2-3,CASSLASSTGGTDTQYF,TGCGCCAGCAGCTTGGCTTCTTCGACAGGGGGCACAGATACGCAGTATTTT
TRBV15,-,-,TRBJ1-5,CATSSGSREPQHF,TGTGCCACCAGCAGCGGCTCGAGGGAGCCCCAGCATTTT
TRBV5-1,TRBD2,few,TRBJ2-5,CASSSGTSGRTQETQYF,TGCGCCAGCAGCTCCGGGACTAGCGGGAGGACCCAAGAGACCCAGTACTTC